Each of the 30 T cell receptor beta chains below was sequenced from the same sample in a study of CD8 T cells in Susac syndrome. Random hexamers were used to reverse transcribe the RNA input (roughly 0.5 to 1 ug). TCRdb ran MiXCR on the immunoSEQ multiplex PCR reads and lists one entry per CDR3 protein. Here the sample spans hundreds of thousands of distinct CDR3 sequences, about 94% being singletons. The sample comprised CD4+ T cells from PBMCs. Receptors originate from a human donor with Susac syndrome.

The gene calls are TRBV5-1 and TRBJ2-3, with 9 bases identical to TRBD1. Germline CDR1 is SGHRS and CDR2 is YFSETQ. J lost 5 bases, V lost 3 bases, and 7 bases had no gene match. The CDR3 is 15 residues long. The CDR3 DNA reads TGCGCCAGCAGCTCCCGGGACAGGGTCCGAGATACGCAGTATTTT. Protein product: CASSSRDRVRDTQYF. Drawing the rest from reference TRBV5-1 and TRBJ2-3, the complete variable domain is KAGVTQTPRYLIKTRGQQVTLSCSPISGHRSVSWYQQTPGQGLQFLFEYFSETQRNKGNFPGRFSGRQFSNSRSEMNVSTLELGDSALYLCASSSRDRVRDTQYFGPGTRLTVL.

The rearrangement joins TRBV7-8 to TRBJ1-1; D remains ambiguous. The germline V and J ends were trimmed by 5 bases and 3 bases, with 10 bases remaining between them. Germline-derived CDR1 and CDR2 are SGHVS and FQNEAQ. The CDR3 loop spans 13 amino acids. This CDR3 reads CASSLWMDTEAFF. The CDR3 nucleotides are TGTGCCAGCAGCCTGTGGATGGACACTGAAGCTTTCTTT.

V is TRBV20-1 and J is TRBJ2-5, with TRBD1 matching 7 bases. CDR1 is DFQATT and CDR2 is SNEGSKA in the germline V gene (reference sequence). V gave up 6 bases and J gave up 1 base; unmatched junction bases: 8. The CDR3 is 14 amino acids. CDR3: CSASGGRGQETQYF. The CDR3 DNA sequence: TGCAGTGCCTCAGGGGGTAGGGGCCAAGAGACCCAGTACTTC.

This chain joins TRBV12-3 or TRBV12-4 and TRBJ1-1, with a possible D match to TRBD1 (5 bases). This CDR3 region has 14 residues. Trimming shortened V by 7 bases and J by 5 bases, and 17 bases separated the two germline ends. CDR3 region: CASTHPGRGTEAFF. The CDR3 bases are TGTGCCAGCACCCACCCAGGGAGAGGTACTGAAGCTTTCTTT.

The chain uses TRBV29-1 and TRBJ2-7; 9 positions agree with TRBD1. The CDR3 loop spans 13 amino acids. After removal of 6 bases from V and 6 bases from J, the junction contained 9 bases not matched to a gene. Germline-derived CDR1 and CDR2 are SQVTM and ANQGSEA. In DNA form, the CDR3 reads TGCAGCGTCGACGGACAGGGGATCTTCGAGCAGTACTTC. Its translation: CSVDGQGIFEQYF.

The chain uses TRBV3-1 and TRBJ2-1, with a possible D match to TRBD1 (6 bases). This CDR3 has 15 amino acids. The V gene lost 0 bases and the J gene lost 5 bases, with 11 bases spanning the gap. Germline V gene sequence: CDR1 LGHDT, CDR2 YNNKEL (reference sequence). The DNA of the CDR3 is TGTGCCAGCAGCCAAGAACCAGGGGAAAACAATGAGCAGTTCTTC. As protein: CASSQEPGENNEQFF.

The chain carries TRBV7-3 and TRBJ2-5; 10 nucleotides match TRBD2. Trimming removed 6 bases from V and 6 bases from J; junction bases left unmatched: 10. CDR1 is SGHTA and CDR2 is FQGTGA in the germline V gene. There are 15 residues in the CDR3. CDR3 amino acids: CASSREASGGQTQYF. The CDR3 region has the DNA TGTGCCAGCAGTCGTGAGGCTAGCGGGGGACAGACCCAGTACTTC.

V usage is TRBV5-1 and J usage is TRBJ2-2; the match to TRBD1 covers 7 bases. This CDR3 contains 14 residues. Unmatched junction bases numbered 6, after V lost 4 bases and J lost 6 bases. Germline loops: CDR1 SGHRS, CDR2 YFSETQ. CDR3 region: CASSLRDSSGELFF. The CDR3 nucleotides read TGCGCCAGCAGCCTACGGGACAGCTCCGGGGAGCTGTTTTTT.

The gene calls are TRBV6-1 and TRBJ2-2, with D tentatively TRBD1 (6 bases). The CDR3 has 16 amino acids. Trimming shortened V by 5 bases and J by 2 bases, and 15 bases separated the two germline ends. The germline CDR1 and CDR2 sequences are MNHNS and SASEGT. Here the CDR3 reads CASSRTGTTNTGELFF. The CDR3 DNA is TGTGCCAGCAGTCGAACCGGGACAACTAACACCGGGGAGCTGTTTTTT.

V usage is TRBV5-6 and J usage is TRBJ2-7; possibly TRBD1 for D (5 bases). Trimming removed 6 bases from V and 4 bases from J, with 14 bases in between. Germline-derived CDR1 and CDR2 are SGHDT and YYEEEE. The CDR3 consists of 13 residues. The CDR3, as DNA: TGTGCCAGCACCCCTGTGGGGCGTTACGAGCAGTACTTC. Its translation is CASTPVGRYEQYF. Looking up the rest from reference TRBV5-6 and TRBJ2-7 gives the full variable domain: DAGVTQSPTHLIKTRGQQVTLRCSPKSGHDTVSWYQQALGQGPQFIFQYYEEEERQRGNFPDRFSGHQFPNYSSELNVNALLLGDSALYLCASTPVGRYEQYFGPGTRLTVT.

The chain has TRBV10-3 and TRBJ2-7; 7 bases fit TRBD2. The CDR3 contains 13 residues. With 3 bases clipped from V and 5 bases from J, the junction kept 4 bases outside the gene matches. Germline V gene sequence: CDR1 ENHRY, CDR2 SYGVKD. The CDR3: CAISDSAGDEQYF. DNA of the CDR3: TGTGCCATCAGTGATTCGGCGGGAGACGAGCAGTACTTC.

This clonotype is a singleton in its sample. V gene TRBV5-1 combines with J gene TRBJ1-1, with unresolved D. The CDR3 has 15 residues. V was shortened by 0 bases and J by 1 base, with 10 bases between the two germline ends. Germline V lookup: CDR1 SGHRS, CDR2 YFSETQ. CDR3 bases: TGCGCCAGCAGCTTGGCTCCGGGTGGGAACACTGAAGCTTTCTTT. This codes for CASSLAPGGNTEAFF.

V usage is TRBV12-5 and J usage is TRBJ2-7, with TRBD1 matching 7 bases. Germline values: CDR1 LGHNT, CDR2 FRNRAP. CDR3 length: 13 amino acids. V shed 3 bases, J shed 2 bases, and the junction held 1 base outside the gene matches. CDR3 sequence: CASGFGQAYEQYF. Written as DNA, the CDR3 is TGTGCTAGTGGTTTCGGACAGGCCTACGAGCAGTACTTC. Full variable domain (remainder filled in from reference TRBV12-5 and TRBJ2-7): DARVTQTPRHKVTEMGQEVTMRCQPILGHNTVFWYRQTMMQGLELLAYFRNRAPLDDSGMPKDRFSAEMPDATLATLKIQPSEPRDSAVYFCASGFGQAYEQYFGPGTRLTVT.

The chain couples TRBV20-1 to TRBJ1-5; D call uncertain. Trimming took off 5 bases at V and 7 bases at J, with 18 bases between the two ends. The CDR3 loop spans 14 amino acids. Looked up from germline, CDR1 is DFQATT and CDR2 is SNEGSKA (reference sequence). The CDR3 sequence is CSAGLGVGKQPQHF. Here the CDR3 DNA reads TGCAGTGCTGGCTTGGGCGTAGGGAAACAGCCCCAGCATTTT.

CDR3 protein: CASSPNEAGNTDTQYF. The CDR3 region has the DNA TGTGCCAGCTCACCAAACGAGGCAGGGAACACAGATACGCAGTATTTT. The J gene is TRBJ2-3, the V gene TRBV18, with D tentatively TRBD1 (5 bases). Per germline, CDR1 KGHSH and CDR2 LQKENI. This CDR3 spans 16 amino acids. The V and J ends lost 2 bases and 2 bases respectively, with 14 bases between them. The whole variable domain, remainder taken from reference TRBV18 and TRBJ2-3, is NAGVMQNPRHLVRRRGQEARLRCSPMKGHSHVYWYRQLPEEGLKFMVYLQKENIIDESGMPKERFSAEFPKEGPSILRIQQVVRGDSAAYFCASSPNEAGNTDTQYFGPGTRLTVL.

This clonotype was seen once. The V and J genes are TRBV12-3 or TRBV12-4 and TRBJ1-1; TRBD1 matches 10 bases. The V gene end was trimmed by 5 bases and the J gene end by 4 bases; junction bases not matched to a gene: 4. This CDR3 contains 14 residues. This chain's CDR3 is CASSDRGQGTEAFF. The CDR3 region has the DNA TGTGCCAGCAGTGACAGGGGGCAGGGCACTGAAGCTTTCTTT.

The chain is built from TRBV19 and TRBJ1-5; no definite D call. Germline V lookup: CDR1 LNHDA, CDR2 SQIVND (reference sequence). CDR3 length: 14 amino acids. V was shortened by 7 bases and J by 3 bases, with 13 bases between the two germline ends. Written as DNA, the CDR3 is TGTGCCAGTACCGTAAACCGGAACAATCAGCCCCAGCATTTT. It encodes CASTVNRNNQPQHF. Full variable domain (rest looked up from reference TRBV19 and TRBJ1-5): DGGITQSPKYLFRKEGQNVTLSCEQNLNHDAMYWYRQDPGQGLRLIYYSQIVNDFQKGDIAEGYSVSREKKESFPLTVTSAQKNPTAFYLCASTVNRNNQPQHFGDGTRLSIL.

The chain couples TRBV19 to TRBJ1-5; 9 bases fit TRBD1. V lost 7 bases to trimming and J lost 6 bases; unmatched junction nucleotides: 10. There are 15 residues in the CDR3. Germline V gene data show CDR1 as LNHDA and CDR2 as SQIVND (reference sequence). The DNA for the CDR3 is TGTGCCAGTAAGATCGGACAGGGGATAAGTCAGCCCCAGCATTTT. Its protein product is CASKIGQGISQPQHF. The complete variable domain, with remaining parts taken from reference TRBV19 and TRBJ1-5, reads DGGITQSPKYLFRKEGQNVTLSCEQNLNHDAMYWYRQDPGQGLRLIYYSQIVNDFQKGDIAEGYSVSREKKESFPLTVTSAQKNPTAFYLCASKIGQGISQPQHFGDGTRLSIL.

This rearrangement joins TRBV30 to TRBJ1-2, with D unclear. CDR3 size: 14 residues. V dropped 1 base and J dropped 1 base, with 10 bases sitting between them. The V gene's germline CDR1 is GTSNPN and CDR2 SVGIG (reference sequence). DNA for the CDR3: TGTGCCTGGAGTGCCTCCCGGAATAACTATGGCTACACCTTC. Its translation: CAWSASRNNYGYTF.

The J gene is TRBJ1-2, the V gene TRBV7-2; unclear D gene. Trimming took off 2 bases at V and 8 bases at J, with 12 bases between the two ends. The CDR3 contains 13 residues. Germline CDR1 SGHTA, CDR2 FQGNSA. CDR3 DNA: TGTGCCAGCAGCTTACCAGAGGCGGACGGCTACACCTTC. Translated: CASSLPEADGYTF. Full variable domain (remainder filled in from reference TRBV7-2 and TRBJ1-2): GAGVSQSPSNKVTEKGKDVELRCDPISGHTALYWYRQSLGQGLEFLIYFQGNSAPDKSGLPSDRFSAERTGGSVSTLTIQRTQQEDSAVYLCASSLPEADGYTFGSGTRLTVV.

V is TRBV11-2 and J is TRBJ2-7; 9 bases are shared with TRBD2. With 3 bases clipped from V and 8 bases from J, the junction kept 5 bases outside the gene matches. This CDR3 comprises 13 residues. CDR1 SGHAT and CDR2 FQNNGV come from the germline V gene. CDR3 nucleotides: TGTGCCAGCAGCTTGGGGCTAGCGGGGAAGCAGTACTTC. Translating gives CASSLGLAGKQYF.

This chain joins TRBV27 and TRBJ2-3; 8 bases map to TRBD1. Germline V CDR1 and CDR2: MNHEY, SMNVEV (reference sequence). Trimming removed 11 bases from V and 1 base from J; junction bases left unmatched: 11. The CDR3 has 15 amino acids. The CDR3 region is CAASTTGQGTDTQYF. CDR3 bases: TGTGCCGCCTCCACCACGGGACAGGGCACAGATACGCAGTATTTT.

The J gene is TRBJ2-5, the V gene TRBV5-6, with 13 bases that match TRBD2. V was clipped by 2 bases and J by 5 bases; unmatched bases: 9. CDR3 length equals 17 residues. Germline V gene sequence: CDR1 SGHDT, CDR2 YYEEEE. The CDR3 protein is CASSFRTSGGAGETQYF. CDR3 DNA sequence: TGTGCCAGCAGCTTTCGTACTAGCGGGGGGGCCGGGGAGACCCAGTACTTC.

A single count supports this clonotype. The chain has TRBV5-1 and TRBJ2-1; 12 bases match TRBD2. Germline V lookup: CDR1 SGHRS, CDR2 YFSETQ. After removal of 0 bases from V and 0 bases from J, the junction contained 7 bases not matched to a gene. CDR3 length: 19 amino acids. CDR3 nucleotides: TGCGCCAGCAGCTTGGCACGGACTAGCGGGAAGAGCTCCTACAATGAGCAGTTCTTC. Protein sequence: CASSLARTSGKSSYNEQFF. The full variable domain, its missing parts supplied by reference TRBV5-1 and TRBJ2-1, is KAGVTQTPRYLIKTRGQQVTLSCSPISGHRSVSWYQQTPGQGLQFLFEYFSETQRNKGNFPGRFSGRQFSNSRSEMNVSTLELGDSALYLCASSLARTSGKSSYNEQFFGPGTRLTVL.

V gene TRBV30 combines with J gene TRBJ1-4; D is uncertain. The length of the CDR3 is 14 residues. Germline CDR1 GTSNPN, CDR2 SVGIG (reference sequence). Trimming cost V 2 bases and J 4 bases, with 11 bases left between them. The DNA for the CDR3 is TGTGCCTGGAGTTCGCTGGGCCTTAATGAAAAACTGTTTTTT. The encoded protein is CAWSSLGLNEKLFF.

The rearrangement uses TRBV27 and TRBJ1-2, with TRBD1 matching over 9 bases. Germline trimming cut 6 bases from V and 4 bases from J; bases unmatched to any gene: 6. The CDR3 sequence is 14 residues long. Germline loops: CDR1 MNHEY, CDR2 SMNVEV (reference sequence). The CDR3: CASRPGQGLYGYTF. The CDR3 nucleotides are TGTGCCAGCAGACCGGGACAGGGACTCTATGGCTACACCTTC.

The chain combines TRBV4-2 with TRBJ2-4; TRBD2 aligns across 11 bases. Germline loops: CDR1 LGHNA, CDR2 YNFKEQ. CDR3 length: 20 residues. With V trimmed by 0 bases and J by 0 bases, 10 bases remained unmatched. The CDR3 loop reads CASSQELMASGGIAKNIQYF. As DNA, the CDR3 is TGTGCCAGCAGCCAAGAGTTGATGGCTAGCGGGGGGATAGCCAAAAACATTCAGTACTTC.

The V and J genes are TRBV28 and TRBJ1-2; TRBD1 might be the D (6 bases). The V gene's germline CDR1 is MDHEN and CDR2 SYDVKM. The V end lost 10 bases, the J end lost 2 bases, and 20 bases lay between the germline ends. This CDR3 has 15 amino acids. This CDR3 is CATPNQTGTNYGYTF. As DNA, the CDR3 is TGTGCCACACCCAATCAAACAGGGACCAACTATGGCTACACCTTC.

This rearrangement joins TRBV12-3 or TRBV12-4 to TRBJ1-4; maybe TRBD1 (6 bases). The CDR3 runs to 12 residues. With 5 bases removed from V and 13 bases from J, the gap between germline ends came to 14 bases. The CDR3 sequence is CASSLDRSPLFF. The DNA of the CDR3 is TGTGCCAGCAGTCTTGACAGGAGCCCACTGTTTTTT.

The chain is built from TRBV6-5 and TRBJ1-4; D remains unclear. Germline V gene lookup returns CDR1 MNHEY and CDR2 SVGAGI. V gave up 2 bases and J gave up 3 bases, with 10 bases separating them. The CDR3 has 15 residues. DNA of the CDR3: TGTGCCAGCAGTTACGGCGGGGAGGCTAATGAAAAACTGTTTTTT. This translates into CASSYGGEANEKLFF.